Presented here are 2 T cell receptor beta chains from one specimen sequenced in a study of T cell changes during pregnancy in multiple sclerosis (dated by TCRdb to between 2017 and 2020). Libraries were made using the immunoSEQ multiplex PCR assay. The table was pulled from immuneACCESS by TCRdb, which kept in-frame rearrangements only. Such tables lose some clones; where checked, under half of the loss comes from unresolved V genes, and the rest has no known cause. Present in this sample are about 92,000 clones, approximately 92% of which were seen just once. About 2.7% of the sample rests with the top ten. Sequencing was performed on peripheral blood, taken in the first trimester of pregnancy. These receptors were taken from a female donor with multiple sclerosis, enrolled in a pregnancy study.

The rearrangement uses TRBV27 and TRBJ2-7; D unclear. Germline-derived CDR1 and CDR2 are MNHEY and SMNVEV (reference sequence). V was clipped by 2 bases and J by 2 bases, with 13 bases between them. The CDR3 runs to 15 residues. This CDR3 reads CASSLTTEPTYEQYF. As DNA, the CDR3 is TGTGCCAGCAGTTTAACGACTGAGCCGACCTACGAGCAGTACTTC.

The chain is built from TRBV19 and TRBJ2-1, with 7 bases identical to TRBD2. With 3 bases clipped from V and 2 bases from J, the junction kept 1 base outside the gene matches. The CDR3 covers 14 residues. Germline V gene lookup returns CDR1 LNHDA and CDR2 SQIVND (reference sequence). The CDR3 sequence: CASSIGLAYNEQFF. CDR3 sequence (DNA): TGTGCCAGTAGTATCGGACTAGCCTACAATGAGCAGTTCTTC.